This T cell receptor (beta chain) was sequenced during a study of OX40 agonist ivuxolimab in advanced cancers. For the study in its entirety: Ivuxolimab was a fully human IgG2 agonistic monoclonal antibody targeting the costimulatory receptor OX40 (CD134). Intravenous ivuxolimab was administered to patients every 2 weeks at six dose levels: 0.01, 0.1, 0.3, 1.5, 3 and 10 mg/kg. Of the approximately 50 dose-escalation patients, hepatocellular carcinoma was present in about 20, melanoma in approximately 15, renal cell carcinoma in 9 and head and neck cancer in 9. In the dose-escalation cohort, more than 80% of patients were male, and the mean age was around 60 years with a range of roughly 23 to 90. Patients were allowed to have had prior anti-PD-1, anti-PD-L1 or anti-CTLA-4 therapy, and 30% to 40% of the dose-escalation patients had previously received checkpoint inhibitors. Partial responses occurred in three dose-escalation patients: two with cutaneous melanoma and one with hepatocellular carcinoma. Peripheral TCRbeta sequencing aimed to test whether ivuxolimab altered TCR sequence diversity and caused clonal T-cell expansion. The paper covers the monotherapy dose-escalation part of the phase I ivuxolimab trial, which included N ≈ 50 patients. The full study reports these points: Antigen specificity was not determined for the clonally expanded peripheral T cells. At doses of 0.1 to 3.0 mg/kg, clonal expansion of both CD4+ and CD8+ blood T cells was observed from baseline to week 6. After ivuxolimab, expanded clones were on average more numerous among CD8+ T cells than among CD4+ T cells. In partial responders in the 0.1-3.0 mg/kg groups, normalized peripheral clonal expansion was found to be among the lowest, especially among CD8+ T cells. Low levels of normalized T-cell clonal expansion were also seen in some patients who did not respond.

Trimming accounts for 1 base at V and 5 bases at J, while the number of junction bases matched to no gene is 2. Measured from the cysteine to the phenylalanine, the CDR3 is 15 residues long. The entry retains the CDR3 DNA only, 45 bases that are in frame from base 1. CDR1 and CDR2 are drawn from the germline V gene (reference sequence): MNHEY, SMNVEV. Genomic DNA was isolated from the sorted cells so that the TCRbeta CDR3 region could be sequenced. TCRbeta CDR3 regions were sequenced using the immunoSEQ Assay. Not all clones reach the TCRdb copy of this immuneACCESS table, which keeps in-frame sequences only. Checked studies attribute under half of the gap to unresolved V genes and leave the rest unexplained. The sample table shows some 94,000 clones, and 95% to 97% are seen once. The top ten constitute roughly 2% of the sample. Worth noting for this clone: Its antigen remains unidentified. No base quality values were provided; no much bigger clone lies one nucleotide off.

The trial excluded patients who had a history of autoimmune disease or were on systemic immunosuppression. Peripheral blood for TCR sequencing was drawn from every dose cohort at baseline, at cycle 4 day 1 and at cycle 7 day 1. Samples came from an open-label, multicenter, first-in-human phase I dose-escalation trial of ivuxolimab. Adults with locally advanced or metastatic melanoma, renal cell carcinoma, hepatocellular carcinoma or head and neck squamous cell carcinoma were enrolled in the trial. Before TCR sequencing, CD4+ T cells and CD8+ T cells were sorted from peripheral blood as separate populations.

This sample comprised CD4+ or CD8+ T cells sorted from blood, obtained in a trial of the OX40 agonist ivuxolimab. The sequence derives from an adult with an advanced solid tumor such as melanoma, head and neck, liver or kidney cancer. The V and J segments used are TRBV27 and TRBJ2-1, with TRBD1 identical over 10 junction bases. The DNA sequence reads TGTGCCAGCAGTTTATTGGGGACAGGGGACAATGAGCAGTTCTTC. Its protein product is CASSLLGTGDNEQFF.